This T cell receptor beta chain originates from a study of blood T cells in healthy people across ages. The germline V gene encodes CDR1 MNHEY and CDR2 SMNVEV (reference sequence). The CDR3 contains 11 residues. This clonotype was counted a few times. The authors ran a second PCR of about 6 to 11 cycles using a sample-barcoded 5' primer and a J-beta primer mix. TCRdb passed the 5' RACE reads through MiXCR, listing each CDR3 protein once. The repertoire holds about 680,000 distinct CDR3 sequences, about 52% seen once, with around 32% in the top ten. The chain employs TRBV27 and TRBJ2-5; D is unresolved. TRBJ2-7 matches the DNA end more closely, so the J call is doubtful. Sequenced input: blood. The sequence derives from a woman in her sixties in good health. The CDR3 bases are TGTGCCAGCAGTTGGCAAAGCGAGCAGTACTTC. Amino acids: CASSWQSEQYF.